Below, 30 T cell receptor beta chains from the same sample are listed, as sequenced in a study of OX40 agonist ivuxolimab in advanced cancers. Clones were sequenced by immunoSEQ multiplex PCR, and TCRdb holds only the in-frame ones, with some missing. The table records approximately 23,000 clones, 85% to 90% of them present only once. Sequencing was performed on CD4+ or CD8+ T cells sorted from blood, taken in a trial of the OX40 agonist ivuxolimab. The receptor set was obtained from an adult with an advanced solid tumor such as melanoma, head and neck, liver or kidney cancer.

As for this clone: Other DNA variants within this sample encode the same CDR3. V is TRBV4-1 and J is TRBJ2-3; 9 bases map to TRBD2. The V gene's germline CDR1 is MGHRA and CDR2 YSYEKL. This CDR3 contains 14 residues. The V and J ends lost 4 bases and 1 base, in that order; junction bases with no gene match: 0. As DNA, the CDR3 is TGCGCCAGCAGCCGGACTAGCGGCACAGATACGCAGTATTTT. It encodes CASSRTSGTDTQYF.

The chain carries TRBV2 and TRBJ2-3, with D maybe TRBD1 (6 bases). CDR3 size: 13 residues. Germline-derived CDR1 and CDR2 are SNHLY and FYNNEI. The ends were cut back, 6 bases at V and 9 bases at J, with 16 bases in the middle. The CDR3 nucleotides are TGTGCCAGCAGGATAACAGGGCATCAAACGCAGTATTTT. Protein sequence: CASRITGHQTQYF.

CDR3 amino acids: CASSEGATYYNEQFF. CDR3 bases: TGTGCCAGCAGTGAAGGGGCAACTTACTACAATGAGCAGTTCTTC. The V gene is TRBV2, the J gene TRBJ2-1; D is ambiguous. V lost 1 base and J lost 3, with 10 bases in between. Germline-derived CDR1 and CDR2 are SNHLY and FYNNEI. The CDR3 length is 15 residues.

Of note for this clone: This sample also contains other DNA sequences that code for the same CDR3. This rearrangement joins TRBV5-4 to TRBJ1-5; D remains ambiguous. V was clipped by 5 bases and J by 5 bases, with 8 bases between them. The CDR3 runs 12 residues. The germline V gene encodes CDR1 SGHNT and CDR2 YYREEE (reference sequence). The CDR3: CASSYQDQPQHF. CDR3 DNA sequence: TGTGCCAGCAGTTACCAAGATCAGCCCCAGCATTTT.

This clone is medium-sized (0.01 to 0.1%). V usage is TRBV27 and J usage is TRBJ2-7; 7 bases line up with TRBD1. From germline, CDR1 is MNHEY and CDR2 SMNVEV (reference sequence). The CDR3 has 16 amino acids. V shed 2 bases, J shed 3 bases, and the junction held 10 bases outside the gene matches. The CDR3: CASSLHEPGQIYEQYF. CDR3 bases: TGTGCCAGCAGTTTACACGAACCGGGACAGATCTACGAGCAGTACTTC.

This clone is judged medium-sized. The genes are TRBV4-2 and TRBJ1-2; a weak D match, TRBD1 (6 bases). V was shortened by 2 bases and J by 7 bases, with 20 bases between the two germline ends. CDR1 LGHNA and CDR2 YNFKEQ come from the germline V gene. This CDR3 region has 16 residues. The CDR3, as DNA: TGTGCCAGCAGCCAATTCCGGGACAATCGTCATTTTGGCTACACCTTC. This encodes CASSQFRDNRHFGYTF.

The chain has TRBV25-1 and TRBJ2-7; D is uncertain. The ends were cut back, 2 bases at V and 2 bases at J, with 7 bases in the middle. This CDR3 is built from 13 residues. Germline V lookup: CDR1 MGHDK, CDR2 SYGVNS. CDR3 region: CASSELGPYEQYF. In DNA, the CDR3 is TGTGCCAGCAGTGAACTAGGGCCCTACGAGCAGTACTTC.

The chain uses TRBV11-3 and TRBJ2-2, with TRBD1 identical over 11 bases. This CDR3 comprises 15 residues. CDR1 is SGHNT, CDR2 YENEEA, per germline. V shed 4 bases, J shed 7 bases, and the junction held 5 bases outside the gene matches. This CDR3 is CASSSKDRGHGELFF. CDR3 nucleotide sequence: TGTGCCAGCAGCTCGAAGGACAGGGGGCACGGGGAGCTGTTTTTT.

The rearrangement uses TRBV5-1 and TRBJ2-7; no clear D gene. Trimming pared 5 bases from V and 0 bases from J, leaving 9 bases between. The CDR3 has 13 residues. Germline loops: CDR1 SGHRS, CDR2 YFSETQ. DNA of the CDR3: TGCGCCAGCAGGTGGGCGCCCTCCTACGAGCAGTACTTC. Amino acid sequence: CASRWAPSYEQYF.

The chain has TRBV13 and TRBJ2-1; D is undetermined. In germline, CDR1 is PRHDT, CDR2 FYEKMQ (reference sequence). This CDR3 spans 17 amino acids. Trimming removed 2 bases at V and 0 bases at J, with 14 bases between. CDR3 nucleotide sequence: TGTGCCAGCAGCTTATTGAGCGCCTCCTACTCCTACAATGAGCAGTTCTTC. It yields the protein CASSLLSASYSYNEQFF.

This chain uses TRBV28 with TRBJ1-1; D call uncertain. CDR1 MDHEN and CDR2 SYDVKM come from the germline V gene. The germline V and J ends were trimmed by 4 bases and 0 bases, with 12 bases remaining between them. This CDR3 is built from 15 residues. The CDR3 reads CASSSLGGMNTEAFF. In DNA form, the CDR3 reads TGTGCCAGCAGTTCGTTGGGAGGGATGAACACTGAAGCTTTCTTT.

V and J are TRBV19 and TRBJ1-2; possible D gene TRBD1, 6 bases. Trimming left V 5 bases short and J 0 bases short, with 13 bases between. Germline values: CDR1 LNHDA, CDR2 SQIVND (reference sequence). This CDR3 contains 15 residues. CDR3 DNA sequence: TGTGCCAGTAGTGCCAGGACAGAACCTAACTATGGCTACACCTTC. The encoded protein is CASSARTEPNYGYTF. The variable domain in full, completed from reference TRBV19 and TRBJ1-2, reads DGGITQSPKYLFRKEGQNVTLSCEQNLNHDAMYWYRQDPGQGLRLIYYSQIVNDFQKGDIAEGYSVSREKKESFPLTVTSAQKNPTAFYLCASSARTEPNYGYTFGSGTRLTVV.

V gene TRBV7-6 combines with J gene TRBJ1-2; 7 bases map to TRBD1. The CDR3 runs 14 residues. Germline CDR1 reads SGHVS; CDR2 reads FNYEAQ. With V trimmed by 0 bases and J by 4 bases, 2 bases remained unmatched. CDR3 nucleotides: TGTGCCAGCAGCTTAGCTTCAGGGGGCTATGGCTACACCTTC. The encoded protein is CASSLASGGYGYTF.

V gene TRBV4-1 combines with J gene TRBJ2-1; no definite D call. This CDR3 is built from 14 residues. In germline, CDR1 is MGHRA, CDR2 YSYEKL. V lost 4 bases to trimming and J lost 3 bases, with 10 bases between them. The CDR3 nucleotides are TGCGCCAGCAGCCGGGCCTTCGACTACAATGAGCAGTTCTTC. This translates into CASSRAFDYNEQFF.

The V and J genes are TRBV11-3 and TRBJ2-7; D is undetermined. V dropped 0 bases and J dropped 2 bases, with 11 bases sitting between them. The length of the CDR3 is 15 residues. Germline V gene lookup returns CDR1 SGHNT and CDR2 YENEEA. The CDR3 nucleotides read TGTGCCAGCAGCTTAGATCGTAGGTTTCCCTACGAGCAGTACTTC. As protein: CASSLDRRFPYEQYF.

Note on this clone: One end of the junction fails to match germline, which may point to a read error. The chain combines TRBV5-4 with TRBJ2-7; tentatively, D is TRBD2 (5 bases). Germline V CDR1 and CDR2: SGHNT, YYREEE (reference sequence). This CDR3 comprises 15 residues. The CDR3 is CASSQAAESSYEQYF. The CDR3 DNA follows: TGCGCCAGCAGCCAAGCGGCGGAGAGCTCCTACGAGCAGTACTTC.

This chain links TRBV7-2 with TRBJ2-5; D is uncertain. The CDR3 has 16 amino acids. Germline V lookup: CDR1 SGHTA, CDR2 FQGNSA. The V end lost 6 bases, the J end lost 2 bases, and 19 bases lay between the germline ends. For the CDR3, the DNA is TGTGCCAGCAGTCGACATAACGGACGGCCTCAAGAGACCCAGTACTTC. This gives the protein CASSRHNGRPQETQYF.

The rearrangement links TRBV28 to TRBJ1-2; 7 bases map to TRBD1. Germline V gives CDR1 MDHEN, CDR2 SYDVKM. The CDR3 is made up of 14 amino acids. The J segment lost 3 bases and the V segment lost 3 bases, leaving 4 bases of the junction unmatched. In DNA form, the CDR3 reads TGTGCCAGCAGTTTCGCCGGGACAGACTATGGCTACACCTTC. It encodes CASSFAGTDYGYTF.

J is TRBJ2-7 and V is TRBV10-1, with 7 positions matching TRBD2. Per germline, CDR1 WNHNN and CDR2 SYGVQD (reference sequence). This CDR3 is 13 amino acids long. The junction had 3 bases not matched to a gene; V was cut back by 4 bases and J by 3 bases. CDR3 protein: CASSGREDYEQYF. Here the CDR3 DNA reads TGCGCCAGCAGTGGTCGGGAGGACTACGAGCAGTACTTC.

The chain has TRBV11-3 and TRBJ2-7; 7 nucleotides match TRBD1. This CDR3 spans 15 amino acids. CDR1 SGHNT and CDR2 YENEEA come from the germline V gene. The junction had 19 bases not matched to a gene; V was cut back by 5 bases and J by 12 bases. As DNA, the CDR3 is TGTGCCAGCAGCCCTCGGGACAGTCCTTCCTACGAAGCGTACTTC. Its translation is CASSPRDSPSYEAYF. Full variable domain (rest looked up from reference TRBV11-3 and TRBJ2-7): EAGVVQSPRYKIIEKKQPVAFWCNPISGHNTLYWYLQNLGQGPELLIRYENEEAVDDSQLPKDRFSAERLKGVDSTLKIQPAELGDSAVYLCASSPRDSPSYEAYFGPGTRLTVT.

V and J are TRBV9 and TRBJ2-5; TRBD2 matches 10 bases. The CDR3 is made up of 17 amino acids. The V and J ends lost 2 bases and 1 base, in that order; junction bases with no gene match: 8. Looked up from germline, CDR1 is SGDLS and CDR2 is YYNGEE. CDR3 bases: TGTGCCAGCAGCGTGGGGAGGACTAGCGGACTCCAAGAGACCCAGTACTTC. Amino acids: CASSVGRTSGLQETQYF. Full variable domain (missing parts from reference TRBV9 and TRBJ2-5): DSGVTQTPKHLITATGQRVTLRCSPRSGDLSVYWYQQSLDQGLQFLIQYYNGEERAKGNILERFSAQQFPDLHSELNLSSLELGDSALYFCASSVGRTSGLQETQYFGPGTRLLVL.

The V gene is TRBV9, the J gene TRBJ2-5; TRBD2 matches 7 bases. CDR3 length: 15 amino acids. V lost 3 bases and J lost 5; bases outside the gene matches: 10. Germline V gives CDR1 SGDLS, CDR2 YYNGEE. The CDR3 loop is CASSGAAGFGETQYF. The CDR3 nucleotides read TGTGCCAGCAGCGGAGCAGCGGGATTCGGGGAGACCCAGTACTTC.

The chain links TRBV2 to TRBJ2-7, with 8 bases identical to TRBD2. Trimming removed 7 bases from V and 1 base from J; junction bases left unmatched: 3. CDR1 SNHLY and CDR2 FYNNEI come from the germline V gene. The length of the CDR3 is 13 residues. The CDR3 DNA reads TGTGCCAGCACTACTAGCGGTTCCTACGAGCAGTACTTC. Amino acid sequence: CASTTSGSYEQYF.

The rearrangement joins TRBV9 to TRBJ1-1, with TRBD1 matching over 9 bases. CDR3 size: 15 residues. Germline-derived CDR1 and CDR2 are SGDLS and YYNGEE. The trim removed 3 bases at V and 5 bases at J, leaving 8 bases unmatched. The chain's CDR3 is CASSATGGGGTEAFF. The CDR3 DNA reads as TGTGCCAGCAGCGCCACAGGGGGCGGAGGGACTGAAGCTTTCTTT. Based on the CDR3 plus reference TRBV9 and TRBJ1-1, the full variable domain is DSGVTQTPKHLITATGQRVTLRCSPRSGDLSVYWYQQSLDQGLQFLIQYYNGEERAKGNILERFSAQQFPDLHSELNLSSLELGDSALYFCASSATGGGGTEAFFGQGTRLTVV.

This rearrangement joins TRBV11-2 to TRBJ1-1; D gene ambiguous. V lost 3 bases, J lost 3 bases, and 14 bases lay in between. Germline values: CDR1 SGHAT, CDR2 FQNNGV. This CDR3 region has 15 residues. CDR3 bases: TGTGCCAGCAGCTTTGGGGTAGAGGTCGACACTGAAGCTTTCTTT. As protein: CASSFGVEVDTEAFF.

A note on this clone: The junction departs from the called germline gene at one end, perhaps through a read error. V is TRBV7-7 and J is TRBJ2-2, with D perhaps matching TRBD1 or TRBD2 (6 bases each). The CDR3 is made up of 20 amino acids. Germline CDR1 and CDR2: SSHAT and FNYEAQ (reference sequence). CDR3 residues: CASSLFLLDSGGTNTGELFF. The CDR3 coding sequence is TGTGCTAGCAGCTTATTCCTACTCGATAGTGGGGGGACAAACACCGGGGAGCTGTTTTTT.

This clone came up once. CDR3 sequence: CASSQRVAGSYEQYF. The CDR3 region has the DNA TGTGCCAGCAGCCAGAGAGTAGCGGGATCCTACGAGCAGTACTTC. The rearrangement joins TRBV4-2 to TRBJ2-7; TRBD2 matches at 8 bases. The CDR3 totals 15 residues. Germline V gene data show CDR1 as LGHNA and CDR2 as YNFKEQ. V lost 3 bases and J lost 1; bases outside the gene matches: 5.

The J gene is TRBJ1-1, the V gene TRBV4-1; D remains ambiguous. The germline V and J ends were trimmed by 3 bases and 4 bases, with 12 bases remaining between them. There are 14 residues in the CDR3. CDR1 MGHRA and CDR2 YSYEKL come from the germline V gene. This CDR3 reads CASSQGRSGTEAFF. The CDR3 DNA sequence: TGCGCCAGCAGCCAGGGCAGGTCGGGCACTGAAGCTTTCTTT.

The rearrangement joins TRBV7-9 to TRBJ2-7; possibly TRBD1 or TRBD2 for D (5 bases each). V was shortened by 5 bases and J by 0 bases, with 17 bases between the two germline ends. The CDR3 contains 16 residues. From germline, CDR1 is SEHNR and CDR2 FQNEAQ (reference sequence). DNA of the CDR3: TGTGCCAGCAGCCTAATACTGGGACGGTACTCCTACGAGCAGTACTTC. It is translated as CASSLILGRYSYEQYF.

The V call is TRBV6-4, the J call TRBJ2-1; 10 nucleotides line up with TRBD2. The CDR3 has 15 amino acids. Unmatched junction bases numbered 7, after V lost 6 bases and J lost 5 bases. Germline CDR1 MRHNA, CDR2 SNTAGT. CDR3 in DNA: TGTGCCAGCAGCCTCACTAGCGGGGCTAACAATGAGCAGTTCTTC. It is translated as CASSLTSGANNEQFF.